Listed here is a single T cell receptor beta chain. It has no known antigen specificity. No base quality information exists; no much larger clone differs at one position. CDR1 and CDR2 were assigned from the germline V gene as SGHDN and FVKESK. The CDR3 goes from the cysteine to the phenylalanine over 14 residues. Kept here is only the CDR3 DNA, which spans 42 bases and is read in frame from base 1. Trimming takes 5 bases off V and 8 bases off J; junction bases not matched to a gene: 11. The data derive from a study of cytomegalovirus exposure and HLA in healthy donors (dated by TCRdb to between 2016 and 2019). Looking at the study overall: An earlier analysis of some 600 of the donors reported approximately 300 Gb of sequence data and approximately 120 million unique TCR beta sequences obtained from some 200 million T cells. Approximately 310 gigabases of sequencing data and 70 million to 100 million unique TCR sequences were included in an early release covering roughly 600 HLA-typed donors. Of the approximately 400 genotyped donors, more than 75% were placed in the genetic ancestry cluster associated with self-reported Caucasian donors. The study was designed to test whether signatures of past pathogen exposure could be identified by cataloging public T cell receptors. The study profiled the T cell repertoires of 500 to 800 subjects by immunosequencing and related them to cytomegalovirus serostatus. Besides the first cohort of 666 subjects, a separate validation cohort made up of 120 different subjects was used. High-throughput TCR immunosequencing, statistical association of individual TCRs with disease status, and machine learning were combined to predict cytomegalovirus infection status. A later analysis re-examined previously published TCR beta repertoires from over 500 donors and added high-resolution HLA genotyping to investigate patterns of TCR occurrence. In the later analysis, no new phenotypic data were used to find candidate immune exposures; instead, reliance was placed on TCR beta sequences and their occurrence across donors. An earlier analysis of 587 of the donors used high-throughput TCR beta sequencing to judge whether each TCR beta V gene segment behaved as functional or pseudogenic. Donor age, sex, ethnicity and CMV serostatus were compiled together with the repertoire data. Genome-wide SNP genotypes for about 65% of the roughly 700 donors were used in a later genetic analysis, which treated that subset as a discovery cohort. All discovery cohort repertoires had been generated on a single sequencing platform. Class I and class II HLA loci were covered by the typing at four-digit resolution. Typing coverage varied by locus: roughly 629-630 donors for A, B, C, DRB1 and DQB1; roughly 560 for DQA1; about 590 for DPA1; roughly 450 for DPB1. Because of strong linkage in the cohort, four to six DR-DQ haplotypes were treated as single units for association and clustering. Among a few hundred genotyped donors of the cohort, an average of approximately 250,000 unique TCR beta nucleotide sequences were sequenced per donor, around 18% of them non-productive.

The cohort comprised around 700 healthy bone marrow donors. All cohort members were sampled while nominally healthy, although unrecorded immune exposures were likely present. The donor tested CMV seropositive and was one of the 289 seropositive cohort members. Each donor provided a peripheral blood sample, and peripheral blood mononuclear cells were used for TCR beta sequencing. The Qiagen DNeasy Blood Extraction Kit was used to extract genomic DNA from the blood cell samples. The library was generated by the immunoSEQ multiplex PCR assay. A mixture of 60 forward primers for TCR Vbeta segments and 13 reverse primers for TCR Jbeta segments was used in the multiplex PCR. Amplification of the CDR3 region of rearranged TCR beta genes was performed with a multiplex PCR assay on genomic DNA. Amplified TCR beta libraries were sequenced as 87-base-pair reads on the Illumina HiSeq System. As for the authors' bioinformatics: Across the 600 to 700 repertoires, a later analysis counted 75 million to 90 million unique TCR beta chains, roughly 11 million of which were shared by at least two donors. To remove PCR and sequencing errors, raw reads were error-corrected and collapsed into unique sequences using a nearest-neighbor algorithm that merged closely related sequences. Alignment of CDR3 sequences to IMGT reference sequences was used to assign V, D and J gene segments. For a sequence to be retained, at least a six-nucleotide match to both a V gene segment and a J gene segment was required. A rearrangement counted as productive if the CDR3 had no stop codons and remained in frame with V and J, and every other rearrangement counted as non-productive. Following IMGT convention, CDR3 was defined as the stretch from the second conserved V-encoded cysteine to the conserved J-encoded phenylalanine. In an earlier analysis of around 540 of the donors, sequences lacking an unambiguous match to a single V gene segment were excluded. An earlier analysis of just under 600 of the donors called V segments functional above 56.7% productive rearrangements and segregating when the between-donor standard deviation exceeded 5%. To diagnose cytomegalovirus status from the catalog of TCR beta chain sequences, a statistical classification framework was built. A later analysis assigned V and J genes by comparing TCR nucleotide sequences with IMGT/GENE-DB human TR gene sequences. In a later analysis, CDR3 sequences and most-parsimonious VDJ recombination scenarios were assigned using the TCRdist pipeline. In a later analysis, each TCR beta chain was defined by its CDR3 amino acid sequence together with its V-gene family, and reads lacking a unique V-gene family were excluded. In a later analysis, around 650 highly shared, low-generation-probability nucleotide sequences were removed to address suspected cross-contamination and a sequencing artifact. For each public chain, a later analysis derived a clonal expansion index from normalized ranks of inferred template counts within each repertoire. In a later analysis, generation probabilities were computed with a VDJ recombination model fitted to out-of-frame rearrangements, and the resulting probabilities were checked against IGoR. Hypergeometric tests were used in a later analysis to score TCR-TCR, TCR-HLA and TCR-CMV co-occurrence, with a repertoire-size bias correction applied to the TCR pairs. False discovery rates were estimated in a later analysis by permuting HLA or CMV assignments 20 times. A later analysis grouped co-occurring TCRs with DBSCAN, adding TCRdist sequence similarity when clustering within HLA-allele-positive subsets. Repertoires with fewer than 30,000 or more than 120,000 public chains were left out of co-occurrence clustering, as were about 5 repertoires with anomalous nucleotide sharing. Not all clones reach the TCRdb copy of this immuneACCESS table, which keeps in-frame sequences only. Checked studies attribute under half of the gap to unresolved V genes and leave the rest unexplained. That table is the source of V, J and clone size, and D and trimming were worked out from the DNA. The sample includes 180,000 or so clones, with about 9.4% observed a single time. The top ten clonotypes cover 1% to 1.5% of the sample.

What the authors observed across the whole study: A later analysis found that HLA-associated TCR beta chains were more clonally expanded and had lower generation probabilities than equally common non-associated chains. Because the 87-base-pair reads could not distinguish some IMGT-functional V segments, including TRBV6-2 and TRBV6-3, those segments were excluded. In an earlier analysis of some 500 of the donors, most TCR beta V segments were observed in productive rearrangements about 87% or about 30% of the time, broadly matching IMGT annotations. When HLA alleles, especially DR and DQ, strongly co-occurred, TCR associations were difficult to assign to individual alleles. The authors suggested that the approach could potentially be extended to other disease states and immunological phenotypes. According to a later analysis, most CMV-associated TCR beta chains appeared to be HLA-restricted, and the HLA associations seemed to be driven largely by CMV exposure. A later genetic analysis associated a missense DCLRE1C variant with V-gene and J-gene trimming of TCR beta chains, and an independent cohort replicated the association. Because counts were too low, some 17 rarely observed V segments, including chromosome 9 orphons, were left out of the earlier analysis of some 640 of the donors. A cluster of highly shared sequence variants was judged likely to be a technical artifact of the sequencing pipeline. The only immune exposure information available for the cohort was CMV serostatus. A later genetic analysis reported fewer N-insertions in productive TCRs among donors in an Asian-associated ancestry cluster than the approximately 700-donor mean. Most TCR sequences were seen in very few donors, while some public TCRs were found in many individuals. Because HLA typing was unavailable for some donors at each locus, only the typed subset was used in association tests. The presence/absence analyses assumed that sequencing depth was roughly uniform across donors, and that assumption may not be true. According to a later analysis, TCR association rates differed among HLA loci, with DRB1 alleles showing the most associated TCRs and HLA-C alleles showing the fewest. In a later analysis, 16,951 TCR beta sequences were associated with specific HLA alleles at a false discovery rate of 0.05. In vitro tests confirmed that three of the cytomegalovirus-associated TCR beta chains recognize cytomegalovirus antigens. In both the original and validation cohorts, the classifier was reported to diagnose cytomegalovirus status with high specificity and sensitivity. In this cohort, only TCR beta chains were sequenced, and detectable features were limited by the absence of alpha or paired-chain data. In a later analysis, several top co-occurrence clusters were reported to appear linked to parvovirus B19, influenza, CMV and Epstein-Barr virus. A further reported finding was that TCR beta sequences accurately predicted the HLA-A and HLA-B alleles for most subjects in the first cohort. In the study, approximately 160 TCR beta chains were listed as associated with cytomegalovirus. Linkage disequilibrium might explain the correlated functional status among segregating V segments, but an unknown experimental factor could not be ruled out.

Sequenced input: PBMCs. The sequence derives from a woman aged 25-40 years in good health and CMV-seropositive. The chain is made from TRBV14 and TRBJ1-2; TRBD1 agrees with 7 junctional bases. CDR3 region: CASSKNRGEGGYTF. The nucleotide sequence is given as TGTGCCAGCAGCAAAAACAGGGGAGAAGGCGGCTACACCTTC.